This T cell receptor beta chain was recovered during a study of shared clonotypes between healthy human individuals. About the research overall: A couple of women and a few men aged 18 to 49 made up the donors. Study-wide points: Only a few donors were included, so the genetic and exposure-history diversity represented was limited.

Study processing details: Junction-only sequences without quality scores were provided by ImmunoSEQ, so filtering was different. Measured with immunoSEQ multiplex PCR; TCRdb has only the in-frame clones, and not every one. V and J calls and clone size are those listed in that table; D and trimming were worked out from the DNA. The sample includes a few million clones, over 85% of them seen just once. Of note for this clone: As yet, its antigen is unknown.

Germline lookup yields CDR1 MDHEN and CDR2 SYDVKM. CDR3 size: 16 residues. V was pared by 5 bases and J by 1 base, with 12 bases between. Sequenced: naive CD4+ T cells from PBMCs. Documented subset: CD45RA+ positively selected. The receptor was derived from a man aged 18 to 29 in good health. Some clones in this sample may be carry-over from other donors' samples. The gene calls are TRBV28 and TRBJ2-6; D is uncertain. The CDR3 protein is CASSPPWGSGANVLTF. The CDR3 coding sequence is TGTGCCAGCAGTCCCCCCTGGGGTTCTGGGGCCAACGTCCTGACTTTC. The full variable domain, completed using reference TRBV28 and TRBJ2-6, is DVKVTQSSRYLVKRTGEKVFLECVQDMDHENMFWYRQDPGLGLRLIYFSYDVKMKEKGDIPEGYSVSREKKERFSLILESASTNQTSMYLCASSPPWGSGANVLTFGAGSRLTVL.